The present TCR beta chain was sequenced within a study of blood T cell repertoires in COVID-19. The overall study: T cells, B-cell-depleted T cells, or PBMCs provided the cDNA or gDNA that served as material.

Measured with immunoSEQ multiplex PCR; TCRdb has only the in-frame clones, and not every one. The repertoire holds approximately 60,000 clones, with roughly 87% as singletons. Germline values: CDR1 MNHEY, CDR2 SMNVEV (reference sequence). V lost 2 bases and J lost 3; bases outside the gene matches: 1. This CDR3 spans 14 amino acids. The chain is built from TRBV27 and TRBJ2-5; 9 bases line up with TRBD2. The receptor was derived from a woman between 55 and 75 years old with acute or convalescent COVID-19. The sample was peripheral blood. The CDR3 region has the DNA TGTGCCAGCAGTTTACGCGGGGGGGAAGAGACCCAGTACTTC. It yields the protein CASSLRGGEETQYF.